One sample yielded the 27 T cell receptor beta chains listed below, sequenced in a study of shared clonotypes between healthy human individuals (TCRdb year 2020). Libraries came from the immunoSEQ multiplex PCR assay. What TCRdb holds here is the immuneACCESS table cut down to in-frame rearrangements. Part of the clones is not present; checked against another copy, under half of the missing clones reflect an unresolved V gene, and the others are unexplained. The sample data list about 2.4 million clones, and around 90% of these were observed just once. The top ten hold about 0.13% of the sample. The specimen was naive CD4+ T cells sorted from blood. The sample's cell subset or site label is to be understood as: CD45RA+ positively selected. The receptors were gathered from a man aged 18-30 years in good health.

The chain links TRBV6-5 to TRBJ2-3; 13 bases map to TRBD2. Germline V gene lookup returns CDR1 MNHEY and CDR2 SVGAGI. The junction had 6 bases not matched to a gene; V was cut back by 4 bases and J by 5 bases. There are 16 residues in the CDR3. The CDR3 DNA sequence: TGTGCCAGCAGTTCCGGGACTAGCGGGACAGTAGATACGCAGTATTTT. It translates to CASSSGTSGTVDTQYF.

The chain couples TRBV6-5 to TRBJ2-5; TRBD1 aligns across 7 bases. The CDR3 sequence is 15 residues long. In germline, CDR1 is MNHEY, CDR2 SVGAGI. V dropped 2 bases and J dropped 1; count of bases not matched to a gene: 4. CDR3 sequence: CASSYGTAIQETQYF. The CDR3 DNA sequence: TGTGCCAGCAGTTACGGGACAGCAATCCAAGAGACCCAGTACTTC.

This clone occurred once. This chain's CDR3 is CASSSLPWPAQETQYF. DNA of the CDR3: TGTGCCAGCAGCTCTCTCCCATGGCCAGCTCAAGAGACCCAGTACTTC. The chain has TRBV5-6 and TRBJ2-5; D not resolved. V lost 3 bases to trimming and J lost 2 bases, with 17 bases between them. This CDR3 region has 16 residues. Germline V CDR1 and CDR2: SGHDT, YYEEEE.

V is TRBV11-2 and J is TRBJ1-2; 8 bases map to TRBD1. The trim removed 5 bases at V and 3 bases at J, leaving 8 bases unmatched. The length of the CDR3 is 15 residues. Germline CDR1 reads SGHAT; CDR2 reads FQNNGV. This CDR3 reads CASSQGTGLYYGYTF. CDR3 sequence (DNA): TGTGCCAGCAGCCAGGGGACAGGCCTGTACTATGGCTACACCTTC.

CDR3 in amino acids: CASSNPDTPYGYTF. The CDR3 DNA is TGCGCCAGCAGCAACCCAGATACCCCCTATGGCTACACCTTC. The gene calls are TRBV4-1 and TRBJ1-2; D gene ambiguous. Germline CDR1 reads MGHRA; CDR2 reads YSYEKL. The CDR3 sequence is 14 residues long. V was trimmed by 5 bases and J by 4 bases, leaving 14 bases between them.

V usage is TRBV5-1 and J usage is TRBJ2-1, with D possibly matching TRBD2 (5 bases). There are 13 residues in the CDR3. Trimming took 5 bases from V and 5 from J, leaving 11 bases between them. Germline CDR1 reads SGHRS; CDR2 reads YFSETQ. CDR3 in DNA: TGCGCCAGCAGGAACGGGGAAAACAATGAGCAGTTCTTC. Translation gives CASRNGENNEQFF. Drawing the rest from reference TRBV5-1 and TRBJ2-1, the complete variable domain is KAGVTQTPRYLIKTRGQQVTLSCSPISGHRSVSWYQQTPGQGLQFLFEYFSETQRNKGNFPGRFSGRQFSNSRSEMNVSTLELGDSALYLCASRNGENNEQFFGPGTRLTVL.

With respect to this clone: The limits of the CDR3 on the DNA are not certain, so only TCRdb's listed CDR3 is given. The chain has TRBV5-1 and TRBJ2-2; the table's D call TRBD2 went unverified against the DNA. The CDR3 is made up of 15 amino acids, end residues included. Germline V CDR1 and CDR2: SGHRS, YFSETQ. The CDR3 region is CASMFFGGGTGELFF.

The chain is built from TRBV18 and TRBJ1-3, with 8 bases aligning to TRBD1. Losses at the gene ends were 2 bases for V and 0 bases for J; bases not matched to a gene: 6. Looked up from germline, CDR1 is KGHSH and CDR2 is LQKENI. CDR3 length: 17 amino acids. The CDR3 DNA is TGTGCCAGCTCACCAGAGACAGGGGTCCCCTCTGGAAACACCATATATTTT. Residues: CASSPETGVPSGNTIYF. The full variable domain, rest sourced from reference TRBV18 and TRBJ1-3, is NAGVMQNPRHLVRRRGQEARLRCSPMKGHSHVYWYRQLPEEGLKFMVYLQKENIIDESGMPKERFSAEFPKEGPSILRIQQVVRGDSAAYFCASSPETGVPSGNTIYFGEGSWLTVV.

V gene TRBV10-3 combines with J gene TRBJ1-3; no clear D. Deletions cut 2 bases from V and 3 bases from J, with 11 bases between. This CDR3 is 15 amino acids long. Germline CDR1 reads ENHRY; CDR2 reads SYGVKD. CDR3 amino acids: CAISERQVLGNTIYF. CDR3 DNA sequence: TGTGCCATCAGTGAGAGGCAGGTTCTTGGAAACACCATATATTTT.

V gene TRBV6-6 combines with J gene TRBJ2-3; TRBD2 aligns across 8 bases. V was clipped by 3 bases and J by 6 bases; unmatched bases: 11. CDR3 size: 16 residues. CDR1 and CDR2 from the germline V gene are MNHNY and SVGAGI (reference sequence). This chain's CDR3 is CASSYPSGGIRDTQYF. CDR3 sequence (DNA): TGTGCCAGCAGTTATCCCAGCGGGGGAATCAGGGATACGCAGTATTTT.

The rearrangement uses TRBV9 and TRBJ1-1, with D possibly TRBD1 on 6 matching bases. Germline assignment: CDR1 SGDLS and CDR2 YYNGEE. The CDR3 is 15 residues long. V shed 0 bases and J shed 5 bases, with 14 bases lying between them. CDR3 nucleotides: TGTGCCAGCAGCGTAGCTTTGGGGGCTGGGACTGAAGCTTTCTTT. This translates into CASSVALGAGTEAFF.

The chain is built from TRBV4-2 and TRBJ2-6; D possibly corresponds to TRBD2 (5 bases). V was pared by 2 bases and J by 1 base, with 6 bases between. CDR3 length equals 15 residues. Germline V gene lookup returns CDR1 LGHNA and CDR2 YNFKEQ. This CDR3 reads CASSQRRSGANVLTF. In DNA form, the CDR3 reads TGTGCCAGCAGCCAACGGAGGTCTGGGGCCAACGTCCTGACTTTC.

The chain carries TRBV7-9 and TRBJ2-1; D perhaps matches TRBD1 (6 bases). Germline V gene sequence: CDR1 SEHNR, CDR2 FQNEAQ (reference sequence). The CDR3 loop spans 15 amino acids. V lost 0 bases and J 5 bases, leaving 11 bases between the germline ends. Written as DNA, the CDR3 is TGTGCCAGCAGCTTAGCCAGCAGGGGAGACAATGAGCAGTTCTTC. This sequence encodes CASSLASRGDNEQFF.

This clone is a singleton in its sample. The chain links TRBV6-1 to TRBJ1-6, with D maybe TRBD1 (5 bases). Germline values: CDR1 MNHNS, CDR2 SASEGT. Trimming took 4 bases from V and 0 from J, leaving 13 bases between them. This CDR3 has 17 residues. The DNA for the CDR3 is TGTGCCAGCAGTGTATCAATAAGGGGCTCCTATAATTCACCCCTCCACTTT. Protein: CASSVSIRGSYNSPLHF.

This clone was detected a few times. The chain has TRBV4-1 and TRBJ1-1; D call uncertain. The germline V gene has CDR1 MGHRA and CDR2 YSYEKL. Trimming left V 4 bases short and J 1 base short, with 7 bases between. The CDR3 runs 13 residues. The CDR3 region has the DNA TGCGCCAGCAGCCTACAGCCGAACACTGAAGCTTTCTTT. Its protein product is CASSLQPNTEAFF.

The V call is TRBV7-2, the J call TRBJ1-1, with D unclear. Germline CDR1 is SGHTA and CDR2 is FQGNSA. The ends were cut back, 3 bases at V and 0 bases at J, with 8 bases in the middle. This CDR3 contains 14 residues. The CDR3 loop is CASSLTVMNTEAFF. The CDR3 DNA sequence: TGTGCCAGCAGCTTGACTGTTATGAACACTGAAGCTTTCTTT.

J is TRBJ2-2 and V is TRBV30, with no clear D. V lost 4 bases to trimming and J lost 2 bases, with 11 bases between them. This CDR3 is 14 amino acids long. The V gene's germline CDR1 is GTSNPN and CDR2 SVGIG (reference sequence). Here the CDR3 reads CAWMSLINTGELFF. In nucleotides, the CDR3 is TGTGCCTGGATGTCCTTGATCAACACCGGGGAGCTGTTTTTT.

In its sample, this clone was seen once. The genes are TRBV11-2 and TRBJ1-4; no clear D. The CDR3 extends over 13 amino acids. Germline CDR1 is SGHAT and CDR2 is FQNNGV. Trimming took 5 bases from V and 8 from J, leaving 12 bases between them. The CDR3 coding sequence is TGTGCCAGCAGCCTTGCGCTGGGAGAAAAACTGTTTTTT. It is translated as CASSLALGEKLFF.

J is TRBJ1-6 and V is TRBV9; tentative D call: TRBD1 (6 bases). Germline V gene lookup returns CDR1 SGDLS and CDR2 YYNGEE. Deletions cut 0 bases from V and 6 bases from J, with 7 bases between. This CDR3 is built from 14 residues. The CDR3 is CASSVVGANSPLHF. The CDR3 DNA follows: TGTGCCAGCAGCGTAGTGGGGGCTAATTCACCCCTCCACTTT.

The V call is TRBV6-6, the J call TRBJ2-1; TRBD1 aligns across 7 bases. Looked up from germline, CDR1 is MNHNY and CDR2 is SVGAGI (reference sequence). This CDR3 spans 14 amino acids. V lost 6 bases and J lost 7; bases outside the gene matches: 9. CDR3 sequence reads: CASRSPGQRNEQFF. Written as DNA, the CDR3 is TGTGCCAGCAGGTCTCCGGGACAGAGAAATGAGCAGTTCTTC.

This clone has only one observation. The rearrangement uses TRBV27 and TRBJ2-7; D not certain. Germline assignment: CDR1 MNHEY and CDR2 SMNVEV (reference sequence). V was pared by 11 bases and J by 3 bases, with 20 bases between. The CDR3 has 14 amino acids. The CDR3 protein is CARMHGDTVYEQYF. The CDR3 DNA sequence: TGTGCCCGGATGCACGGAGACACCGTCTACGAGCAGTACTTC.

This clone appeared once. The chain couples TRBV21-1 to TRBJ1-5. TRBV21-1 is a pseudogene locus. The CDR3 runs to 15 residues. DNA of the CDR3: TGTGCCGGTAAGGAGGAGATTTATAGCAATCAGCCCCAGCATTTT. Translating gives CAGKEEIYSNQPQHF.

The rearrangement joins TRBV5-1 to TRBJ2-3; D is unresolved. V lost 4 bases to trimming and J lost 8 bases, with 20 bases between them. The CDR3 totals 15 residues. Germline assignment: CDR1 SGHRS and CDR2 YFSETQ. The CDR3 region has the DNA TGCGCCAGCAGCAAGAACCCCCCCGACACCGGTACGCAGTATTTT. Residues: CASSKNPPDTGTQYF.

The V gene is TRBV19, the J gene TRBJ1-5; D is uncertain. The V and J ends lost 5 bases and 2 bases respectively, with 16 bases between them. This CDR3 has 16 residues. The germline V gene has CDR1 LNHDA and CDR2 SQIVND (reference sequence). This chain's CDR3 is CASSSPARIGNQPQHF. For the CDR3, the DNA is TGTGCCAGTAGTTCGCCGGCCCGGATCGGCAATCAGCCCCAGCATTTT.

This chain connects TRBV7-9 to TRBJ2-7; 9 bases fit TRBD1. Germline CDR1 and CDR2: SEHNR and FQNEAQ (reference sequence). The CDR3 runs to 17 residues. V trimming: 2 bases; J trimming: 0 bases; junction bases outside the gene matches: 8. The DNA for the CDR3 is TGTGCCAGCAGCTTAAATATGGCGACAGGGGGCTCCTACGAGCAGTACTTC. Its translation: CASSLNMATGGSYEQYF.

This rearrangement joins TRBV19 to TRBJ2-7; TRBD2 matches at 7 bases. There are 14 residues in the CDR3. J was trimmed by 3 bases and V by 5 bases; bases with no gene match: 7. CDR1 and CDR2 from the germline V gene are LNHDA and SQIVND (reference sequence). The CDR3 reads CASSLGGDYYEQYF. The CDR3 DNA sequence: TGTGCCAGTAGTCTGGGCGGGGACTACTACGAGCAGTACTTC.

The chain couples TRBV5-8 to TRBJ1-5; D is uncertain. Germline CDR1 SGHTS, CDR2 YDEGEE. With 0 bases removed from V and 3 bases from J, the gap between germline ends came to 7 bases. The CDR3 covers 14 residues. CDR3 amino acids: CASSLGIPNQPQHF. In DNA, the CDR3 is TGTGCCAGCAGCTTGGGGATCCCCAATCAGCCCCAGCATTTT.